The T cell receptor beta chain described here comes from a study of cytomegalovirus exposure and HLA in healthy donors. PCR used 60 Vbeta primers and 13 Jbeta primers. Profiling relied on immunoSEQ multiplex PCR, and the TCRdb table lists in-frame clones only, not all of them. The sample has about 140,000 clones, approximately 79% seen once; the top ten hold roughly 1.2%. Germline V gives CDR1 MDHEN, CDR2 SYDVKM. This CDR3 contains 16 residues. V was clipped by 5 bases and J by 3 bases; unmatched bases: 13. This sequence originates from a female donor in good health and CMV-seronegative. Sequenced sample: PBMCs. This chain links TRBV28 with TRBJ2-7; 7 bases agree with TRBD1. CDR3 sequence: CASSAAGTVAVYEQYF. The DNA for the CDR3 is TGTGCCAGCAGTGCCGCCGGGACAGTGGCCGTCTACGAGCAGTACTTC.